This entry lists 21 T cell receptor beta chains sequenced from one sample in a study of blood T cell repertoires in COVID-19. Generated by immunoSEQ multiplex PCR, the TCRdb table keeps only in-frame clones and is missing some. The sample holds under 250,000 clones, approximately 84% seen once. Source material: peripheral blood. The receptors originated from a man between 50 and 59 years old with COVID-19, enrolled during active disease.

This clone has a single count. This chain uses TRBV5-4 with TRBJ1-1; no clear D. V lost 4 bases and J 2 bases, leaving 15 bases between the germline ends. Germline V gene sequence: CDR1 SGHNT, CDR2 YYREEE (reference sequence). The CDR3 runs 15 residues. The CDR3 coding sequence is TGTGCCAGCAGCCCAAGAAAAGGAGGTAACACTGAAGCTTTCTTT. This encodes CASSPRKGGNTEAFF.

The chain uses TRBV7-3 and TRBJ2-1; 14 bases match TRBD2. This CDR3 is 15 amino acids long. Trimming cost V 5 bases and J 5 bases; bases outside gene matches: 2. Germline V gene sequence: CDR1 SGHTA, CDR2 FQGTGA. CDR3 sequence reads: CASSQGLAGDNEQFF. Written as DNA, the CDR3 is TGTGCCAGCAGCCAGGGACTAGCGGGAGACAATGAGCAGTTCTTC.

This chain uses TRBV3-1 (or the pseudogene TRBV3-2) with TRBJ2-1; tentative D call: TRBD1 (6 bases). The germline V and J ends were trimmed by 1 base and 8 bases, with 12 bases remaining between them. CDR1 is LGHDT, CDR2 YNNKEL, per germline (reference sequence). The CDR3 is 14 residues long. In DNA, the CDR3 is TGTGCCAGCAGCCAAGGTCAGGGGATCGATGAGCAGTTCTTC. As protein: CASSQGQGIDEQFF.

Only a few counts were recorded for this clone. The chain carries TRBV10-3 and TRBJ2-7; 12 positions match TRBD2. This CDR3 is 14 amino acids long. Germline CDR1 reads ENHRY; CDR2 reads SYGVKD. The V segment lost 10 bases and the J segment 3 bases; nucleotides outside the gene matches: 7. The CDR3 spells CASRGTSGFYEQYF. CDR3 nucleotide sequence: TGTGCCAGCAGGGGGACTAGCGGGTTCTACGAGCAGTACTTC.

This rearrangement joins TRBV4-3 to TRBJ2-4, with D possibly TRBD1 on 6 matching bases. Germline CDR1 is LGHNA and CDR2 is YSLEER. This CDR3 has 16 residues. The V end lost 5 bases, the J end lost 0 bases, and 14 bases lay between the germline ends. The CDR3 DNA follows: TGCGCCAGCAGCTCCGGGACACCTCTAGCCAAAAACATTCAGTACTTC. Its translation: CASSSGTPLAKNIQYF.

V and J are TRBV28 and TRBJ1-4, with a possible D match to TRBD1 (6 bases). Trimming stripped 9 bases from V and 4 bases from J, with 15 bases between. Per the germline V gene, CDR1 is MDHEN and CDR2 is SYDVKM. This CDR3 contains 14 residues. CDR3 sequence: CARAYRDLNEKLFF. For the CDR3, the DNA is TGTGCCAGAGCATACAGGGACCTTAATGAAAAACTGTTTTTT.

The J gene is TRBJ1-6, the V gene TRBV7-6; 10 bases fit TRBD1. The CDR3 is made up of 15 amino acids. J lost 8 bases, V lost 2 bases, and 3 bases had no gene match. Per germline, CDR1 SGHVS and CDR2 FNYEAQ. CDR3 in amino acids: CASSLTTGGDSPLHF. CDR3 in DNA: TGTGCCAGCAGCTTAACGACAGGGGGCGATTCACCCCTCCACTTT.

This sequence joins TRBV5-4 and TRBJ1-6, with 9 bases aligning to TRBD1. The CDR3 spans 16 residues. CDR1 SGHNT and CDR2 YYREEE come from the germline V gene (reference sequence). V lost 6 bases, J lost 7 bases, and 11 bases stayed unmatched. This CDR3 is CASKPGGTGRNSPLHF. The CDR3 region has the DNA TGTGCCAGCAAACCCGGCGGGACAGGGCGAAATTCACCCCTCCACTTT.

The gene calls are TRBV19 and TRBJ2-5; TRBD2 might be the D (7 bases). The ends were cut back, 5 bases at V and 7 bases at J, with 20 bases in the middle. The CDR3 runs to 15 residues. Germline CDR1 and CDR2: LNHDA and SQIVND (reference sequence). The CDR3: CASSPPGDQRGTQYF. In DNA, the CDR3 is TGTGCCAGTAGTCCTCCAGGGGACCAGCGGGGGACCCAGTACTTC.

This chain links TRBV6-6 with TRBJ2-5; 8 nucleotides line up with TRBD2. Unmatched junction bases numbered 7, after V lost 6 bases and J lost 1 base. The CDR3 sequence is 15 residues long. CDR1 MNHNY and CDR2 SVGAGI come from the germline V gene (reference sequence). For the CDR3, the DNA is TGTGCCAGCAGAGCCGAGCGGGGGTTCCAAGAGACCCAGTACTTC. Its protein product is CASRAERGFQETQYF.

This chain joins TRBV29-1 and TRBJ1-2; 7 nucleotides line up with TRBD1. Germline CDR1 SQVTM, CDR2 ANQGSEA. V gave up 6 bases and J gave up 7 bases; unmatched junction bases: 11. The CDR3 covers 13 residues. The CDR3 DNA reads as TGCAGCGTCGGACAGGAGGTTGGTAGTGGCTACACCTTC. Amino acid sequence: CSVGQEVGSGYTF. The whole variable domain, remainder taken from reference TRBV29-1 and TRBJ1-2, is SAVISQKPSRDICQRGTSLTIQCQVDSQVTMMFWYRQQPGQSLTLIATANQGSEATYESGFVIDKFPISRPNLTFSTLTVSNMSPEDSSIYLCSVGQEVGSGYTFGSGTRLTVV.

J is TRBJ2-3 and V is TRBV20-1; TRBD2 matches at 9 bases. The germline V gene encodes CDR1 DFQATT and CDR2 SNEGSKA (reference sequence). The CDR3 extends over 14 amino acids. J gave up 7 bases and V 3 bases, and 8 bases lay outside the gene matches. The CDR3 loop reads CSASLAGKRNTQYF. As DNA, the CDR3 is TGCAGTGCTAGTCTAGCGGGAAAGAGGAATACGCAGTATTTT.

V usage is TRBV2 and J usage is TRBJ1-4; 10 bases are a match to TRBD1. The CDR3 is 14 residues long. The trim removed 6 bases at V and 6 bases at J, leaving 4 bases unmatched. CDR1 SNHLY and CDR2 FYNNEI come from the germline V gene. The DNA for the CDR3 is TGTGCCAGCAGGGTGACAGGGGGCGATGAAAAACTGTTTTTT. It yields the protein CASRVTGGDEKLFF. The full variable domain, completed using reference TRBV2 and TRBJ1-4, is EPEVTQTPSHQVTQMGQEVILRCVPISNHLYFYWYRQILGQKVEFLVSFYNNEISEKSEIFDDQFSVERPDGSNFTLKIRSTKLEDSAMYFCASRVTGGDEKLFFGSGTQLSVL.

The chain has TRBV4-1 and TRBJ2-1; 7 positions agree with TRBD1. The trim removed 5 bases at V and 7 bases at J, leaving 5 bases unmatched. Looked up from germline, CDR1 is MGHRA and CDR2 is YSYEKL. The CDR3 loop spans 13 amino acids. CDR3 sequence (DNA): TGCGCCAGCAGCGCGACAGGGTGGAATGAGCAGTTCTTC. It yields the protein CASSATGWNEQFF.

The CDR3 DNA reads TGTGCCAGCAGTGAAGCGGGGGGACAGGGGGTCTATGGCTACACCTTC. It yields the protein CASSEAGGQGVYGYTF. The chain combines TRBV2 with TRBJ1-2; 11 nucleotides agree with TRBD1. The germline gives CDR1 SNHLY, CDR2 FYNNEI. The junction had 4 bases not matched to a gene; V was cut back by 0 bases and J by 4 bases. The CDR3 extends over 16 amino acids.

This clone was counted a few times. V usage is TRBV28 and J usage is TRBJ2-7; a weak D match, TRBD2 (6 bases). Germline assignment: CDR1 MDHEN and CDR2 SYDVKM. V was shortened by 6 bases and J by 6 bases, with 15 bases between the two germline ends. CDR3 length: 13 residues. CDR3 loop: CASSPAHGGEQYF. The CDR3 DNA follows: TGTGCCAGCAGCCCCGCCCACGGGGGCGAGCAGTACTTC.

The chain carries TRBV29-1 and TRBJ2-1, with TRBD1 as a possible D gene (6 bases). The CDR3 is made up of 14 amino acids. The ends were cut back, 6 bases at V and 5 bases at J, with 17 bases in the middle. The germline V gene has CDR1 SQVTM and CDR2 ANQGSEA. The CDR3 bases are TGCAGCGTGCCGCCCCAGGGGCTCAACAATGAGCAGTTCTTC. Translating it yields CSVPPQGLNNEQFF.

CDR3 region: CASSSPGLAGGADTQYF. The CDR3 nucleotides read TGTGCCAGCAGTTCACCCGGACTAGCGGGGGGCGCAGATACGCAGTATTTT. The V gene is TRBV28, the J gene TRBJ2-3; 14 nucleotides line up with TRBD2. V lost 4 bases, J lost 4 bases, and 7 bases stayed unmatched. CDR1 MDHEN and CDR2 SYDVKM come from the germline V gene. This CDR3 contains 17 residues.

The V call is TRBV6-5, the J call TRBJ2-7; 8 nucleotides line up with TRBD2. Germline assignment: CDR1 MNHEY and CDR2 SVGAGI. This CDR3 has 15 residues. The trim removed 2 bases at V and 0 bases at J, leaving 3 bases unmatched. The CDR3 DNA sequence: TGTGCCAGCAGTTACGCGGGGGGCCTCTCCTACGAGCAGTACTTC. Residues: CASSYAGGLSYEQYF.

This clone has more than one count but fewer than ten. The V gene is TRBV29-1, the J gene TRBJ2-1; TRBD2 matches at 11 bases. Unmatched junction bases numbered 4, after V lost 7 bases and J lost 5 bases. Germline CDR1 SQVTM, CDR2 ANQGSEA. The CDR3 totals 13 residues. The CDR3 spells CSARLAGHNEQFF. In nucleotides, the CDR3 is TGCAGCGCGCGACTAGCGGGACACAATGAGCAGTTCTTC.

The chain employs TRBV2 and TRBJ1-5; no clear D. The germline V and J ends were trimmed by 4 bases and 0 bases, with 19 bases remaining between them. CDR3 size: 18 residues. Germline V gene lookup returns CDR1 SNHLY and CDR2 FYNNEI. The CDR3, as DNA: TGTGCCAGCAGTGGTATGGGCAATCGCGCTTATAGCAATCAGCCCCAGCATTTT. Translation: CASSGMGNRAYSNQPQHF.